This T cell receptor beta chain was obtained from a study of radiotherapy plus CTLA-4 blockade in lung cancer. A few counts support this clone. Its antigen is unidentified. General study results and limits: TCR clones from tumors expanded in blood after radiotherapy plus ipilimumab.

Ipilimumab-mediated CTLA-4 blockade plus focal radiation was given to patients having chemo-refractory metastatic non-small-cell lung cancer. The data were produced by immunoSEQ multiplex PCR, yet TCRdb's version contains in-frame clones alone and is incomplete. The table lists some 70,000 clones, around 80% of them singletons, with 10% in the top ten. Material: peripheral blood, obtained from a patient treated with radiotherapy plus ipilimumab. The receptor was isolated from a human donor with non-small cell lung cancer who had a complete response to radiotherapy plus ipilimumab.

CDR3 protein: CASSTGVQGYTF. Here the CDR3 DNA reads TGTGCCAGTAGTACCGGGGTTCAGGGCTACACCTTC. J is TRBJ1-2 and V is TRBV19; D ambiguous. CDR1 is LNHDA, CDR2 SQIVND, per germline (reference sequence). This CDR3 is built from 12 residues. The germline V and J ends were trimmed by 4 bases and 8 bases, with 11 bases remaining between them. Supplemented by reference TRBV19 and TRBJ1-2, the full variable domain reads DGGITQSPKYLFRKEGQNVTLSCEQNLNHDAMYWYRQDPGQGLRLIYYSQIVNDFQKGDIAEGYSVSREKKESFPLTVTSAQKNPTAFYLCASSTGVQGYTFGSGTRLTVV.